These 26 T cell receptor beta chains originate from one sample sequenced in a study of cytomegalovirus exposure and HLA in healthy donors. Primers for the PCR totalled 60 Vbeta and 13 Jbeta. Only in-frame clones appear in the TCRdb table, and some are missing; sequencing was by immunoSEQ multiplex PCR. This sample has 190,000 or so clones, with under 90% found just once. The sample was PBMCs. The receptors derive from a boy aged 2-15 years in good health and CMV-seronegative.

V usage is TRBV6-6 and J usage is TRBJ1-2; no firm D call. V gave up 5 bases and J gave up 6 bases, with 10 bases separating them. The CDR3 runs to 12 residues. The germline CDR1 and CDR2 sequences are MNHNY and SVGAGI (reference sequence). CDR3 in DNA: TGTGCCAGCAGTGTCGCCCCGGATGGCTACACCTTC. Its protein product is CASSVAPDGYTF.

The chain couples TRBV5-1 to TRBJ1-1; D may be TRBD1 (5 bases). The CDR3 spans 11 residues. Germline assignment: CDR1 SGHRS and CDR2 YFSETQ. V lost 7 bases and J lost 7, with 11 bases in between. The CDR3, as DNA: TGCGCCAGCCAAGGGCAGGGTGAAGCTTTCTTT. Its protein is CASQGQGEAFF.

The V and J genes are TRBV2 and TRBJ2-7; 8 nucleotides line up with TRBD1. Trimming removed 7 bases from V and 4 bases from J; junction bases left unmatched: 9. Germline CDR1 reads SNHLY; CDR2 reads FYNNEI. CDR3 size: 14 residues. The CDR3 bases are TGTGCCAGCATAGTCGGGACAGGTTGGTACGAGCAGTACTTC. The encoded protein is CASIVGTGWYEQYF.

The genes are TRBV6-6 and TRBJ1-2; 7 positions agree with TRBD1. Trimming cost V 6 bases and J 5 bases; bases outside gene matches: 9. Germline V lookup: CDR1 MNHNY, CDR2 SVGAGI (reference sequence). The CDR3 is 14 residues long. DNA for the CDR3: TGTGCCAGCAGCCGAACACAGGGGCGGTATGGCTACACCTTC. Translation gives CASSRTQGRYGYTF.

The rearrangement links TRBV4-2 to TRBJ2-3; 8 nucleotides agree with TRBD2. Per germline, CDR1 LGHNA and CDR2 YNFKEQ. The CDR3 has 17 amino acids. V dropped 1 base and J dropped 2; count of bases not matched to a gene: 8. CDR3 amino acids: CASSQGSSGGSTDTQYF. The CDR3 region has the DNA TGTGCCAGCAGCCAAGGTTCGAGCGGGGGTTCCACAGATACGCAGTATTTT.

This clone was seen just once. CDR3 bases: TGTGCCAGCAGCTTGGGTTTAGTCGGAAACACCATATATTTT. Translated: CASSLGLVGNTIYF. The rearrangement uses TRBV5-6 and TRBJ1-3; unclear D gene. Trimming pared 0 bases from V and 4 bases from J, leaving 8 bases between. This CDR3 region has 14 residues. Germline assignment: CDR1 SGHDT and CDR2 YYEEEE. Full variable domain (outside the CDR3, taken from reference TRBV5-6 and TRBJ1-3): DAGVTQSPTHLIKTRGQQVTLRCSPKSGHDTVSWYQQALGQGPQFIFQYYEEEERQRGNFPDRFSGHQFPNYSSELNVNALLLGDSALYLCASSLGLVGNTIYFGEGSWLTVV.

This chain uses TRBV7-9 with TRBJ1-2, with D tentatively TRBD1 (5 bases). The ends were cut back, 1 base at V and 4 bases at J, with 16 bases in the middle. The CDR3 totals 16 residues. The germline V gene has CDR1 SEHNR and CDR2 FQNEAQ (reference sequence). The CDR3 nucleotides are TGTGCCAGCAGCTTAGGGCAGGGTCAAAGGTCCTATGGCTACACCTTC. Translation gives CASSLGQGQRSYGYTF.

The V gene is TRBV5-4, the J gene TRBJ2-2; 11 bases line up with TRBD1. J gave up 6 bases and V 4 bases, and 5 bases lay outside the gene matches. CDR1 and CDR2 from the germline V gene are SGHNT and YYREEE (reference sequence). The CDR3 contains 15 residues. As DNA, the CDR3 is TGTGCCAGCAGCCTGTTGGGACAGGGGGCCGGGGAGCTGTTTTTT. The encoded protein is CASSLLGQGAGELFF.

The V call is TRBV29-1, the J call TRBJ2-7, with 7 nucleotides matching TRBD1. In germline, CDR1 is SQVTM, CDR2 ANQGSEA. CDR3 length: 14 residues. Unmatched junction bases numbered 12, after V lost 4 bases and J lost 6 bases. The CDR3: CSVALGDSPGEQYF. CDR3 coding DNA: TGCAGCGTTGCGTTGGGGGACAGCCCCGGCGAGCAGTACTTC.

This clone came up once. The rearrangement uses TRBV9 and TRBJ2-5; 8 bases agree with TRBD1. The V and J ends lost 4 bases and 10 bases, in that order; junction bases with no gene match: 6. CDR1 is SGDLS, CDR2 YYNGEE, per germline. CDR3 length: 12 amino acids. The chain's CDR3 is CASSPTGVDQYF. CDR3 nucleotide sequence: TGTGCCAGCAGCCCGACAGGGGTAGACCAGTACTTC.

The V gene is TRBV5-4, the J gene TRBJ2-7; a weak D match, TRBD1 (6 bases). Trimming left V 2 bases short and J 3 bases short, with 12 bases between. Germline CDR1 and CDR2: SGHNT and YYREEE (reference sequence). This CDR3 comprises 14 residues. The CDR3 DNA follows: TGTGCCAGCAGCTTAGAAGGGGGAGACTACGAGCAGTACTTC. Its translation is CASSLEGGDYEQYF.

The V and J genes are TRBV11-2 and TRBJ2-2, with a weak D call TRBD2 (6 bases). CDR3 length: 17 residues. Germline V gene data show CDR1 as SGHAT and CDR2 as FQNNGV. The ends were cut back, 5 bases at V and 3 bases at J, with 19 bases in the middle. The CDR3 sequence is CASSHQTFGDYTGELFF. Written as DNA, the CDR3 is TGTGCCAGCAGCCATCAAACCTTCGGGGACTACACCGGGGAGCTGTTTTTT.

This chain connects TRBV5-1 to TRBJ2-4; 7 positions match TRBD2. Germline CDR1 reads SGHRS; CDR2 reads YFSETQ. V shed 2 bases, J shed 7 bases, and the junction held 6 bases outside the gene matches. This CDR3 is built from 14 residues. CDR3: CASSLGVGGNIQYF. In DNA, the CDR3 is TGCGCCAGCAGCTTAGGAGTGGGGGGGAACATTCAGTACTTC.

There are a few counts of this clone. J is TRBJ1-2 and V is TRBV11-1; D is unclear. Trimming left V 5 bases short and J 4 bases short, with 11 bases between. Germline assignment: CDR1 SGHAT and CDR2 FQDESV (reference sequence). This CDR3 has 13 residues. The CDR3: CASSPTESYGYTF. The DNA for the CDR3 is TGTGCCAGCAGCCCAACGGAGAGCTATGGCTACACCTTC.

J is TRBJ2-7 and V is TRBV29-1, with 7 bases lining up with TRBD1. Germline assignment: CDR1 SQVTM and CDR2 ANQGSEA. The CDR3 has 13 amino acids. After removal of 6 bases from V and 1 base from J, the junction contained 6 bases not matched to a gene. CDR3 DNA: TGCAGCGTGGTAGGGGGCCCTTCCTACGAGCAGTACTTC. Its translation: CSVVGGPSYEQYF.

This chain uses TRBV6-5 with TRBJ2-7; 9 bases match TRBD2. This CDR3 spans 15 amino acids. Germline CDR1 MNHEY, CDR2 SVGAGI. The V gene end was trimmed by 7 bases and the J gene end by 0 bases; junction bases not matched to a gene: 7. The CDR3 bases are TGTGCCAGCATGGAAGCGGGGGGCGCCTCCTACGAGCAGTACTTC. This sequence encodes CASMEAGGASYEQYF.

CDR3 sequence reads: CASSLGGIHTQYF. CDR3 bases: TGTGCCAGCAGCTTAGGAGGGATCCATACGCAGTATTTT. The rearrangement links TRBV7-2 to TRBJ2-3; D might be TRBD2 (5 bases). Trimming left V 1 base short and J 7 bases short, with 9 bases between. The CDR3 consists of 13 residues. In germline, CDR1 is SGHTA, CDR2 FQGNSA. The variable domain in full, with the rest retrieved from reference TRBV7-2 and TRBJ2-3, is GAGVSQSPSNKVTEKGKDVELRCDPISGHTALYWYRQSLGQGLEFLIYFQGNSAPDKSGLPSDRFSAERTGGSVSTLTIQRTQQEDSAVYLCASSLGGIHTQYFGPGTRLTVL.

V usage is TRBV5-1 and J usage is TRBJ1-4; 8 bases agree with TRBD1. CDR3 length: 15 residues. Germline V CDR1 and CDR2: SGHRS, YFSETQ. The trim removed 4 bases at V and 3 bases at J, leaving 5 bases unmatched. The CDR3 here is CASSQTGVANEKLFF. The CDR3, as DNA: TGCGCCAGCAGCCAGACAGGGGTGGCTAATGAAAAACTGTTTTTT.

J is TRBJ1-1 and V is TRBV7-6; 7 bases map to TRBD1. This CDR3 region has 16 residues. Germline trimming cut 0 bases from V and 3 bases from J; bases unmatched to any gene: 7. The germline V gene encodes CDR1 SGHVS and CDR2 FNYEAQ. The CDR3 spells CASSLAGGALHTEAFF. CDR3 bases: TGTGCCAGCAGCTTAGCAGGGGGCGCGCTTCACACTGAAGCTTTCTTT. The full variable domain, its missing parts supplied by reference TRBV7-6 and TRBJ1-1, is GAGVSQSPRYKVTKRGQDVALRCDPISGHVSLYWYRQALGQGPEFLTYFNYEAQQDKSGLPNDRFSAERPEGSISTLTIQRTEQRDSAMYRCASSLAGGALHTEAFFGQGTRLTVV.

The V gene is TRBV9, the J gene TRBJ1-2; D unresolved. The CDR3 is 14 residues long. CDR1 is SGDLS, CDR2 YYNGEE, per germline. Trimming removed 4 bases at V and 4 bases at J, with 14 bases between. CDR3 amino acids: CASSHPREAYGYTF. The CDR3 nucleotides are TGTGCCAGCAGCCACCCCCGGGAAGCCTATGGCTACACCTTC.

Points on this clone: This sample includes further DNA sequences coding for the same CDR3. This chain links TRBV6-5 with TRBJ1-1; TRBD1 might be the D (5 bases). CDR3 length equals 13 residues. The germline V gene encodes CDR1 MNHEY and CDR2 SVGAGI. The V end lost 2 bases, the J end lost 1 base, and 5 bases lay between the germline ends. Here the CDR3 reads CASSYRGNTEAFF. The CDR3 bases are TGTGCCAGCAGTTACAGGGGGAACACTGAAGCTTTCTTT.

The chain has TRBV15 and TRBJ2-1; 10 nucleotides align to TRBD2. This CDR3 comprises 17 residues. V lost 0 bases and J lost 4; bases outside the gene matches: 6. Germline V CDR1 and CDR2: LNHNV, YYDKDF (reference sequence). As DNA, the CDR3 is TGTGCCACCAGCAGAGATTTTAGCGGGGGGCCTTACAATGAGCAGTTCTTC. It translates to CATSRDFSGGPYNEQFF.

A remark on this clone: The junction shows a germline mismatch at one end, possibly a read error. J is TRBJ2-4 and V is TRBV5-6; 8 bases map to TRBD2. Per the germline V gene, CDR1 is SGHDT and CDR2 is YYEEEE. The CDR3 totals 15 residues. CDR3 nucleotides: TGTGCCAGCAGCCGACTAGCCGGGAGGGAAAACAGTCAGTACTTC. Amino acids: CASSRLAGRENSQYF.

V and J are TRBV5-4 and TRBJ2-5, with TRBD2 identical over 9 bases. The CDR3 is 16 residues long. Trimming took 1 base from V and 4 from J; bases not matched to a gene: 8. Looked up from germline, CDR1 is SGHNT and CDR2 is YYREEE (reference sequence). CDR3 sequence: CASSLRGSSGGETQYF. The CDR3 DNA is TGTGCCAGCAGCTTGCGGGGGAGTAGCGGGGGAGAGACCCAGTACTTC.

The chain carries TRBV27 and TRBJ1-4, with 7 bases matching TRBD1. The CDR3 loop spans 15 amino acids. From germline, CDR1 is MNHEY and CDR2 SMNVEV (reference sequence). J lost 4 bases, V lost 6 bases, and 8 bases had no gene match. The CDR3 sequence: CASRSLQGINEKLFF. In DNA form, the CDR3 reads TGTGCCAGCAGATCACTACAGGGGATTAATGAAAAACTGTTTTTT.

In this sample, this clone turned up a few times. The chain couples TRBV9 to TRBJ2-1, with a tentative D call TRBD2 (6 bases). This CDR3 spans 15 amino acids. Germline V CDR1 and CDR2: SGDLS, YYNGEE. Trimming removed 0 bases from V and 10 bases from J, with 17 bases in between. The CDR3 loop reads CASSVDGTGSLEQFF. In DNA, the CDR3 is TGTGCCAGCAGCGTAGACGGGACTGGCTCGTTGGAGCAGTTCTTC.